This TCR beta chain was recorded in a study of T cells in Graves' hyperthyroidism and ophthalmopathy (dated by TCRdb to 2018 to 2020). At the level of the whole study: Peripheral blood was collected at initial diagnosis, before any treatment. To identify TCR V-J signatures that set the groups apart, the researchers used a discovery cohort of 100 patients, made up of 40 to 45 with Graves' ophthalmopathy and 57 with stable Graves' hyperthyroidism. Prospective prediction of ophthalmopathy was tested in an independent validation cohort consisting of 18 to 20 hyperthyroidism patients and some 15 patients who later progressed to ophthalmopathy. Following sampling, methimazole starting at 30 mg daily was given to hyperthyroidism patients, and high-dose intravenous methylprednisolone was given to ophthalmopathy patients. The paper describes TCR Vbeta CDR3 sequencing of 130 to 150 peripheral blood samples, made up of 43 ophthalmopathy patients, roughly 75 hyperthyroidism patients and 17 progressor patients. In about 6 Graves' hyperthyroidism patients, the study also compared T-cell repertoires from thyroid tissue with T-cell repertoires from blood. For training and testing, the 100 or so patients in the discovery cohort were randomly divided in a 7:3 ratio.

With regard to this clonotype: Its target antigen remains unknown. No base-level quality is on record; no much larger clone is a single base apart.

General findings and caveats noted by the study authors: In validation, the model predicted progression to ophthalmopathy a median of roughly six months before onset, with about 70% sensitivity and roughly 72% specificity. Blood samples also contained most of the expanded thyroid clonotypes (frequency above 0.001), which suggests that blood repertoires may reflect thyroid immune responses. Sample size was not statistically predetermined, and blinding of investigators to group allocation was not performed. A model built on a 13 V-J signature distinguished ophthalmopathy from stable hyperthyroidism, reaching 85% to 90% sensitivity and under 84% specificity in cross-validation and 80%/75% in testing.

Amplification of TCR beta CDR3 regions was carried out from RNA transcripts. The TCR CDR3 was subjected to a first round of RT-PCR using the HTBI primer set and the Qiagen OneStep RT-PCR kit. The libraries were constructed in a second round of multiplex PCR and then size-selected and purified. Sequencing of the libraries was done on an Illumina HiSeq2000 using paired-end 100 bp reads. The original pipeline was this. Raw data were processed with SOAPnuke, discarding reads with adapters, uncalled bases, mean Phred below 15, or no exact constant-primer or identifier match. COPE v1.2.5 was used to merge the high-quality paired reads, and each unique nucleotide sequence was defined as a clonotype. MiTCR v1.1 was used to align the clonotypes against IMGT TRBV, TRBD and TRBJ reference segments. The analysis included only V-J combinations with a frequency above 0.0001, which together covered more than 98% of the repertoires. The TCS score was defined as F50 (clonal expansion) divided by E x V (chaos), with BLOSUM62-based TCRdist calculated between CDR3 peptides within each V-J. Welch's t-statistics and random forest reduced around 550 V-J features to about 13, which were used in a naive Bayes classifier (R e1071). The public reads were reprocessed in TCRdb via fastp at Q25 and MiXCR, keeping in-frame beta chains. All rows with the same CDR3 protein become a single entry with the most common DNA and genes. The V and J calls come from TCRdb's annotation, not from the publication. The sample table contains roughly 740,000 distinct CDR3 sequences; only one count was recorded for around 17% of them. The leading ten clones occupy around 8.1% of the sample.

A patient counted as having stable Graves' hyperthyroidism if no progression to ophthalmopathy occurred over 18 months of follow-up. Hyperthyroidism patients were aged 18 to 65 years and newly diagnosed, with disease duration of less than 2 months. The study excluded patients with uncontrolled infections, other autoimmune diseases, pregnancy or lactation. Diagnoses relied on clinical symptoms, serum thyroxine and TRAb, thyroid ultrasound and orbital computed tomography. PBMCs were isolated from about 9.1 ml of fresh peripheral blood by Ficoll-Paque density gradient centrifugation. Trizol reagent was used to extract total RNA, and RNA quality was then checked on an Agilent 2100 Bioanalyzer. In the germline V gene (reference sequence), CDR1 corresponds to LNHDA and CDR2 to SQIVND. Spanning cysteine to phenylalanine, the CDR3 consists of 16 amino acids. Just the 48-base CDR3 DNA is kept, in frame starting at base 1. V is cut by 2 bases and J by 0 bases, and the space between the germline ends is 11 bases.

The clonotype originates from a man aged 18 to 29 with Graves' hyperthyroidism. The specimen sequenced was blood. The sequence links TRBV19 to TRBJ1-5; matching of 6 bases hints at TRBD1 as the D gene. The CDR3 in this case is CASSIRGGYSNQPQHF. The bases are TGTGCCAGTAGTATAAGAGGGGGATATAGCAATCAGCCCCAGCATTTT. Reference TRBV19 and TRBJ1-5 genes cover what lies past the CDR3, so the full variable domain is DGGITQSPKYLFRKEGQNVTLSCEQNLNHDAMYWYRQDPGQGLRLIYYSQIVNDFQKGDIAEGYSVSREKKESFPLTVTSAQKNPTAFYLCASSIRGGYSNQPQHFGDGTRLSIL.